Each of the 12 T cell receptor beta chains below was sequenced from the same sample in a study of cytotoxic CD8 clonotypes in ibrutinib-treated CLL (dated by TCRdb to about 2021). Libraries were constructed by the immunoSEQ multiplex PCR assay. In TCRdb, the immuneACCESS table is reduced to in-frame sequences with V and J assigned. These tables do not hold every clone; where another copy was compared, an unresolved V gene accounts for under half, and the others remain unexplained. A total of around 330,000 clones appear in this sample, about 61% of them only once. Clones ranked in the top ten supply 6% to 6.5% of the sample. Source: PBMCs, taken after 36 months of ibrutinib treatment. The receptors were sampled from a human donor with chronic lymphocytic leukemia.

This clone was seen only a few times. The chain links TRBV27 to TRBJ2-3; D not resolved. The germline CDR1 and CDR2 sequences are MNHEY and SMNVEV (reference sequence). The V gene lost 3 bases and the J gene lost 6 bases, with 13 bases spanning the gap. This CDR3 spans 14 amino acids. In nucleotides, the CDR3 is TGTGCCAGCAGTTTGGGCAGACCCTCGGATACGCAGTATTTT. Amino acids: CASSLGRPSDTQYF.

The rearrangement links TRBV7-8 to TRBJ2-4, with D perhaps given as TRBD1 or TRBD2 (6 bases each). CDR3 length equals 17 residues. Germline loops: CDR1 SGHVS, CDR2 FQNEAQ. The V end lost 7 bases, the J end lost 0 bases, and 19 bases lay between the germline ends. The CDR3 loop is CASTPRGDTLAKNIQYF. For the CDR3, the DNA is TGTGCCAGCACCCCGAGGGGGGACACCTTAGCCAAAAACATTCAGTACTTC.

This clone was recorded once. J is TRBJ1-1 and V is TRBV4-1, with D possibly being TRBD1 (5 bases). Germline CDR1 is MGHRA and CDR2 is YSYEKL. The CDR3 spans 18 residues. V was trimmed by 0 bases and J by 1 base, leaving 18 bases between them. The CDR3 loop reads CASSQDRGGLRANTEAFF. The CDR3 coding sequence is TGCGCCAGCAGCCAAGATCGGGGGGGGTTGAGGGCGAACACTGAAGCTTTCTTT.

This CDR3 reads CASSQGRDYEQYF. Written as DNA, the CDR3 is TGCGCCAGCAGCCAAGGCAGGGATTACGAGCAGTACTTC. The chain recombines TRBV4-1 with TRBJ2-7; possible D gene TRBD1, 5 bases. Germline CDR1 and CDR2: MGHRA and YSYEKL. CDR3 length: 13 amino acids. V lost 1 base and J 4 bases, leaving 8 bases between the germline ends.

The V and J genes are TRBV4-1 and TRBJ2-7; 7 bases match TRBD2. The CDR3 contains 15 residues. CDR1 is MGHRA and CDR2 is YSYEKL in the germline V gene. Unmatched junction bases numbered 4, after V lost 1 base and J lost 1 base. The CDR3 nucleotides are TGCGCCAGCAGCCAAGTCGGTAGCGGGTCCTACGAGCAGTACTTC. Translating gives CASSQVGSGSYEQYF.

CDR3 residues: CASSLGISPRGYTF. In DNA, the CDR3 is TGTGCCAGCAGCTTGGGGATTTCCCCGAGGGGCTACACCTTC. The chain combines TRBV5-4 with TRBJ1-2; the D is unclear. V dropped 0 bases and J dropped 8 bases, with 14 bases sitting between them. The CDR3 runs to 14 residues. Germline values: CDR1 SGHNT, CDR2 YYREEE (reference sequence).

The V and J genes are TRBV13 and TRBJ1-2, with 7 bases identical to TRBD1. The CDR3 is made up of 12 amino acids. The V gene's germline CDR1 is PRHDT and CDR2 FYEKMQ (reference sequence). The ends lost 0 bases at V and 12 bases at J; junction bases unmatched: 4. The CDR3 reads CASSLGLTGNTF. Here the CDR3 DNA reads TGTGCCAGCAGCTTAGGGCTGACAGGGAACACCTTC.

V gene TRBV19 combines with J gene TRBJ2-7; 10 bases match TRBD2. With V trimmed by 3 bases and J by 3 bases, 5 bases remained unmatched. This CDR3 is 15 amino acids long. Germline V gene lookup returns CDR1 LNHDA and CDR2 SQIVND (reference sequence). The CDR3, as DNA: TGTGCCAGTAGTATTCTAGCGGGAGACCTCTACGAGCAGTACTTC. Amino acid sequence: CASSILAGDLYEQYF.

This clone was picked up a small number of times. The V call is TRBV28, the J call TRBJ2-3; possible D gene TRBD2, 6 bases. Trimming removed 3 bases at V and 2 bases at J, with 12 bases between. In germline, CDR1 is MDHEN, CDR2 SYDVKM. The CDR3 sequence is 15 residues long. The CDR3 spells CASSFHGEATDTQYF. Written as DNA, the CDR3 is TGTGCCAGCAGTTTTCATGGGGAGGCCACAGATACGCAGTATTTT.

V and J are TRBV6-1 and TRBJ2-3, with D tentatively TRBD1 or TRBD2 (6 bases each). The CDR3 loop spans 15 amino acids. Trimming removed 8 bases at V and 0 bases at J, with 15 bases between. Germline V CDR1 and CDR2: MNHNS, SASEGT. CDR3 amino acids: CASQGRGLSTDTQYF. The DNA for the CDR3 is TGTGCCAGCCAGGGGCGGGGCCTAAGCACAGATACGCAGTATTTT.

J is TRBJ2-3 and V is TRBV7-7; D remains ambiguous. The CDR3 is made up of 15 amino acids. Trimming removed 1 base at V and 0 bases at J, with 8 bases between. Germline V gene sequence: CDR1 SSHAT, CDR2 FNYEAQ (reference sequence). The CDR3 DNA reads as TGTGCCAGCAGCTTAGGCGGACCTAGCACAGATACGCAGTATTTT. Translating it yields CASSLGGPSTDTQYF.

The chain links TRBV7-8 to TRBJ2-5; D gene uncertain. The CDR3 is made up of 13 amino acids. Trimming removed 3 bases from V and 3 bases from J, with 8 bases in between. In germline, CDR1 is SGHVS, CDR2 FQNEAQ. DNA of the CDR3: TGTGCCAGCAGCTTTGGCCAGAAAGAGACCCAGTACTTC. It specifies CASSFGQKETQYF.